Sequencing of this TCR beta chain was carried out in a study of tumor and adjacent non-tumor tissue in lung cancer. About this clonotype itself: A clone one base away is much larger, so this may be a read error. The missing conserved phenylalanine or tryptophan at the end of this CDR3 makes a read error likely.

The template was RNA from unsorted bulk tissue. Distant lung tissue was collected more than 3 cm away from the tumor edge. CDR3 length: 13 amino acids. Looked up from germline, CDR1 is MRHNA and CDR2 is SNTAGT. Trimming pared 5 bases from V and 5 bases from J, leaving 9 bases between. Three rounds of nested PCR, following a modified ARM-PCR protocol, produced the TCRbeta library. A single record per CDR3 protein comes from TCRdb applying MiXCR to the multiplex PCR reads. The data show about 86,000 distinct CDR3 sequences, with about 77% seen just once and 20% to 25% held by the top ten. Input material: distant non-tumor lung tissue. The chain combines TRBV6-4 with TRBJ2-2; D call uncertain. The clonotype originates from a woman in her fifties or sixties with non-small cell lung cancer. CDR3 DNA: TGTGCCAGCAGTTCACAAACAACCGGGGAGCTGTTTTAT. As protein: CASSSQTTGELFY.